A selection of T cell receptor beta chains follows, all from one sample in a study of blood T cell repertoires in COVID-19. The assay was immunoSEQ multiplex PCR, and TCRdb's table has in-frame clones only and misses some. Counted here are approximately 210,000 clones, roughly 90% occurring once; the ten biggest clones make up 2% to 2.5%. Material for sequencing was PBMCs or T cells enriched from blood (not recorded which). The receptors come from a woman aged 25 to 39 who had recovered from COVID-19. Both conserved end residues are part of each CDR3. A D gene is named only where the DNA matches it firmly. A row's size may be missing; if present it is once, few, many or a size class.

TRBJ2-7 | . | TRBD2 | TRBV7-2 | CASSPTWTSGSYEQYF | TGTGCCAGCAGCCCGACATGGACTAGCGGGAGCTACGAGCAGTACTTC
TRBJ2-2 | . | TRBD2 | TRBV5-1 | CASGTSGENTGELFF | TGCGCCAGCGGGACTAGCGGGGAGAACACCGGGGAGCTGTTTTTT
TRBJ2-3 | . | TRBD2 | TRBV24-1 | CATSGRGGTDTQYF | TGTGCCACCAGTGGGCGGGGGGGCACAGATACGCAGTATTTT
TRBJ1-5 | . | . | TRBV19 | CASSIEKSSNQPQHF | TGTGCCAGTAGTATAGAGAAGAGTAGCAATCAGCCCCAGCATTTT
TRBJ2-2 | once | . | TRBV3-1/TRBV3-2 | CASSLRDYTGELFF | TGTGCCAGCAGCCTCCGGGACTACACCGGGGAGCTGTTTTTT
TRBJ1-2 | . | TRBD1 | TRBV6-2/TRBV6-3 | CASSYSRTGVDGYTF | TGTGCCAGCAGTTACTCGAGGACAGGGGTTGATGGCTACACCTTC
TRBJ1-2 | . | TRBD1 | TRBV27 | CASSSTNRGENGYTF | TGTGCCAGCAGTTCAACCAACAGGGGGGAGAATGGCTACACCTTC
TRBJ2-1 | . | . | TRBV19 | CASSNTEGLEQFF | TGTGCCAGTAGTAATACGGAGGGCCTTGAGCAGTTCTTC
TRBJ1-1 | . | . | TRBV14 | CASSLGLLNTEAFF | TGTGCCAGCAGTTTAGGACTCTTGAACACTGAAGCTTTCTTT
TRBJ1-1 | . | . | TRBV5-4 | CASSLAGGNTEAFF | TGTGCCAGCAGCTTGGCCGGCGGTAACACTGAAGCTTTCTTT
TRBJ2-1 | . | TRBD1 | TRBV14 | CASSQEILTGGSYNEQFF | TGTGCCAGCAGCCAAGAAATTTTGACAGGGGGTTCCTACAATGAGCAGTTCTTC
TRBJ2-7 | . | . | TRBV11-2 | CASSYHSEQYF | TGTGCCAGCAGCTACCACAGCGAGCAGTACTTC
TRBJ2-5 | . | TRBD1 | TRBV24-1 | CATSDPSMDRGDETQYF | TGTGCCACCAGTGATCCCTCTATGGACAGGGGCGACGAGACCCAGTACTTC
TRBJ1-2 | . | TRBD1 | TRBV4-1 | CASSQTGNRGYTF | TGCGCCAGCAGCCAGACAGGGAATAGGGGCTACACCTTC
TRBJ1-1 | . | TRBD1 | TRBV6-5 | CASSYRGGQSEAFF | TGTGCCAGCAGTTACCGAGGGGGACAGTCTGAAGCTTTCTTT
TRBJ2-7 | . | . | TRBV19 | CASRQSQRNEQYF | TGTGCCAGTAGGCAATCACAGAGAAACGAGCAGTACTTC
TRBJ1-1 | . | . | TRBV11-3 | CANSSVAEAFF | TGTGCCAACAGCTCGGTGGCTGAAGCTTTCTTT
TRBJ1-1 | . | . | TRBV2 | CASSEANFDTEAFF | TGTGCCAGCAGTGAAGCTAACTTCGACACTGAAGCTTTCTTT
TRBJ2-7 | . | . | TRBV5-6 | CASSSDRITGNFYEQYF | TGTGCCAGCAGCTCGGATAGGATTACAGGGAATTTCTACGAGCAGTACTTC
TRBJ2-2 | . | TRBD2 | TRBV28 | CASMPPGLAGELITGELFF | TGTGCCAGCATGCCGCCGGGACTAGCGGGAGAATTGATCACCGGGGAGCTGTTTTTT
TRBJ1-1 | . | . | TRBV19 | CASSRRGSDTEAFF | TGTGCCAGTAGTCGCAGGGGTTCCGACACTGAAGCTTTCTTT
TRBJ2-7 | . | . | TRBV20-1 | CSASLQEYEQYF | TGCAGTGCTAGTCTACAGGAATACGAGCAGTACTTC
TRBJ1-4 | . | . | TRBV6-5 | CASSYTREGEKLFF | TGTGCCAGCAGTTACACAAGGGAGGGGGAAAAACTGTTTTTT